This passage covers 4 T cell receptor beta chains from one sample sequenced in a study of blood T cells in healthy people across ages. A sample-barcoded 5' primer and a J-beta primer mix were used in a second PCR of roughly 6 to 11 cycles. TCRdb reprocessed the 5' RACE reads via MiXCR and lists one record per CDR3 protein. The sample lists 1.8 million or so distinct CDR3 sequences; more than 35% were seen once. The specimen was blood. All receptors come from a human donor in good health.

This clonotype has only a few counts. The rearrangement links TRBV24-1 to TRBJ2-5, with D possibly being TRBD1 (6 bases). CDR1 KGHDR and CDR2 SFDVKD come from the germline V gene. Trimming pared 3 bases from V and 4 bases from J, leaving 8 bases between. This CDR3 region has 13 residues. Written as DNA, the CDR3 is TGTGCCACCAGTGATACAGGGCCAGAGACCCAGTACTTC. It encodes CATSDTGPETQYF.

This chain connects TRBV7-9 to TRBJ1-1; TRBD1 is a possible D gene (6 bases). CDR1 and CDR2 (germline): SEHNR, FQNEAQ (reference sequence). Deletions cut 10 bases from V and 2 bases from J, with 14 bases between. The CDR3 runs 13 residues. CDR3 in amino acids: CATRKGENTEAFF. CDR3 in DNA: TGTGCCACCCGGAAGGGGGAAAACACTGAAGCTTTCTTT.

This clonotype was counted a few times. This chain joins TRBV5-1 and TRBJ1-2; 9 bases align to TRBD1. CDR1 is SGHRS and CDR2 is YFSETQ in the germline V gene. The CDR3 covers 16 residues. V gave up 0 bases and J gave up 5 bases; unmatched junction bases: 8. CDR3 sequence reads: CASSLVAGTGSYGYTF. CDR3 nucleotides: TGCGCCAGCAGCTTGGTGGCAGGGACAGGGAGTTATGGCTACACCTTC.

This clonotype was seen more than once but under ten times. J is TRBJ2-3 and V is TRBV27, with D possibly being TRBD2 (6 bases). The CDR3 is made up of 17 amino acids. V lost 2 bases and J 1 base, leaving 16 bases between the germline ends. The germline V gene encodes CDR1 MNHEY and CDR2 SMNVEV (reference sequence). CDR3 nucleotide sequence: TGTGCCAGCAGTTTAACTGGCGGGGATGGGGGCACAGATACGCAGTATTTT. It translates to CASSLTGGDGGTDTQYF.